Presented here are 31 T cell receptor beta chains from one specimen sequenced in a study of T cells expressing NK-cell markers. No DNA is given; TCRdb re-called the 5' RACE reads and lists each CDR3 protein once. The sample table includes 160,000 or so distinct CDR3 sequences. Specimen: blood T cells: a sorted CD56 or NKG2C T cell subset, CD4+ or CD8+ T cells, or bulk PBMC T cells (not recorded which). All receptors come from a woman between 18 and 70 years old in good health.

The chain recombines TRBV6-1 with TRBJ1-1. The CDR3 extends over 15 amino acids. Germline CDR1 MNHNS, CDR2 SASEGT. The CDR3 sequence: CASSEQNGVNTEAFF.

V is TRBV7-9 and J is TRBJ2-3; the D gene TCRdb calls, TRBD1, cannot be checked with no DNA. There are 15 residues in the CDR3. The germline V gene encodes CDR1 SEHNR and CDR2 FQNEAQ (reference sequence). The CDR3 is CASGTQRFRMDTQYF. Combining the CDR3 with reference TRBV7-9 and TRBJ2-3 gives the whole variable domain DTGVSQNPRHKITKRGQNVTFRCDPISEHNRLYWYRQTLGQGPEFLTYFQNEAQLEKSRLLSDRFSAERPKGSFSTLEIQRTEQGDSAMYLCASGTQRFRMDTQYFGPGTRLTVL.

The J gene is TRBJ2-3, the V gene TRBV20-1; the D call of TRBD1 rests on TCRdb alone, since no DNA is present to check it. Germline loops: CDR1 DFQATT, CDR2 SNEGSKA (reference sequence). CDR3 length: 15 amino acids. CDR3: CSAPDRALYTDTQYF.

The gene calls are TRBV5-1 and TRBJ1-1. The CDR3 is 14 residues long. CDR1 and CDR2 (germline): SGHRS, YFSETQ. CDR3 sequence reads: CASSFIGLNTEAFF.

This sequence joins TRBV7-9 and TRBJ1-1; the D call of TRBD1 rests on TCRdb alone, since no DNA is present to check it. Germline V gene lookup returns CDR1 SEHNR and CDR2 FQNEAQ (reference sequence). The CDR3 is 15 amino acids. The CDR3 spells CASNSRTGGNTEAFF.

The chain uses TRBV12-3 or TRBV12-4 and TRBJ2-4; as DNA is missing, the TRBD2 call by TCRdb cannot be tested. This CDR3 spans 13 amino acids. The CDR3 loop reads CASSFLEGAIQYF.

The chain uses TRBV5-1 and TRBJ1-1; TCRdb selects TRBD1, and the lack of DNA leaves this call unchecked. Germline V gene lookup returns CDR1 SGHRS and CDR2 YFSETQ. The CDR3 sequence is 14 residues long. The CDR3 loop reads CASSADSQNTEAFF.

The rearrangement joins TRBV7-8 to TRBJ1-3; the D call from TCRdb, TRBD1, cannot be confirmed without DNA. Germline CDR1 reads SGHVS; CDR2 reads FQNEAQ. The CDR3 is made up of 16 amino acids. CDR3 residues: CASSLPPTGSGNTIYF.

The rearrangement links TRBV7-9 to TRBJ2-1; TCRdb's D gene call, TRBD2, goes unchecked for lack of DNA. CDR1 SEHNR and CDR2 FQNEAQ come from the germline V gene (reference sequence). This CDR3 has 14 residues. The CDR3 reads CASSLGGLANEQFF.

The chain is built from TRBV29-1 and TRBJ1-1; TCRdb's D call, TRBD1, is unchecked because there is no DNA. The CDR3 totals 13 residues. Germline-derived CDR1 and CDR2 are SQVTM and ANQGSEA. The CDR3 is CSVVGDLNTEAFF.

The chain is built from TRBV20-1 and TRBJ2-7; checking the TCRdb D call of TRBD1 is not possible without DNA. The length of the CDR3 is 16 residues. In germline, CDR1 is DFQATT, CDR2 SNEGSKA (reference sequence). The CDR3 here is CSASGQGATRTYEQYF.

V gene TRBV2 combines with J gene TRBJ2-3; with no DNA, the TCRdb D assignment of TRBD1 cannot be verified. CDR1 is SNHLY, CDR2 FYNNEI, per germline. CDR3 length: 13 residues. The CDR3 protein is CASMPGNTDTQYF.

V gene TRBV5-6 combines with J gene TRBJ2-1; TCRdb calls TRBD1, which cannot be checked without DNA. Germline-derived CDR1 and CDR2 are SGHDT and YYEEEE. The CDR3 is made up of 14 amino acids. CDR3 amino acids: CASRTGGSYNEQFF.

The chain is built from TRBV20-1 and TRBJ2-6; TCRdb's D gene call, TRBD2, goes unchecked for lack of DNA. The CDR3 extends over 18 amino acids. The germline V gene encodes CDR1 DFQATT and CDR2 SNEGSKA (reference sequence). CDR3 region: CSALRAGSPNSGANVLTF.

The chain is built from TRBV12-3 or TRBV12-4 and TRBJ2-1; TCRdb selects TRBD2, and the lack of DNA leaves this call unchecked. CDR3 length: 17 residues. The CDR3 spells CASSPTFSGGTYNEQFF.

The chain carries TRBV6-5 and TRBJ2-4. Germline assignment: CDR1 MNHEY and CDR2 SVGAGI. The CDR3 consists of 11 residues. The chain's CDR3 is CASSDRLVWYF.

This chain connects TRBV5-1 to TRBJ2-3; the TRBD1 assignment by TCRdb is unverifiable without DNA. Germline V gene lookup returns CDR1 SGHRS and CDR2 YFSETQ. The CDR3 is 18 residues long. CDR3 protein: CASSLQGSGRPSTDTQYF. The whole variable domain, remainder taken from reference TRBV5-1 and TRBJ2-3, is KAGVTQTPRYLIKTRGQQVTLSCSPISGHRSVSWYQQTPGQGLQFLFEYFSETQRNKGNFPGRFSGRQFSNSRSEMNVSTLELGDSALYLCASSLQGSGRPSTDTQYFGPGTRLTVL.

The rearrangement joins TRBV6-1 to TRBJ2-2; TCRdb calls TRBD2, which cannot be checked without DNA. In germline, CDR1 is MNHNS, CDR2 SASEGT. The CDR3 contains 15 residues. The CDR3 region is CASSINPGLAGELFF.

The chain combines TRBV5-6 with TRBJ2-3; checking the TCRdb D call of TRBD1 is not possible without DNA. CDR1 and CDR2 (germline): SGHDT, YYEEEE. There are 17 residues in the CDR3. The CDR3 sequence is CASSPGWGQLSTDTQYF.

V and J are TRBV5-1 and TRBJ2-1. The length of the CDR3 is 16 residues. Germline CDR1 and CDR2: SGHRS and YFSETQ. This CDR3 reads CASSPTTGGFYNEQFF.

The chain uses TRBV10-3 and TRBJ2-5. Germline V gene data show CDR1 as ENHRY and CDR2 as SYGVKD. The CDR3 covers 13 residues. The CDR3 loop is CAISDGVQETQYF.

V and J are TRBV12-3 or TRBV12-4 and TRBJ2-7; TCRdb's D gene call, TRBD1, goes unchecked for lack of DNA. CDR3 size: 13 residues. This CDR3 is CASVGQQIYEQYF.

This rearrangement joins TRBV6-1 to TRBJ2-7; the TRBD1 assignment by TCRdb is unverifiable without DNA. CDR1 and CDR2 from the germline V gene are MNHNS and SASEGT. The CDR3 loop spans 15 amino acids. CDR3 in amino acids: CASSEEGAGIDEQYF.

CDR3 region: CSASSQGNTEAFF. The gene calls are TRBV20-1 and TRBJ1-1; TCRdb proposes TRBD1, but this gene call is untestable without DNA. Germline V CDR1 and CDR2: DFQATT, SNEGSKA (reference sequence). CDR3 size: 13 residues.

The V and J genes are TRBV20-1 and TRBJ1-5. The CDR3 has 15 residues. The germline V gene encodes CDR1 DFQATT and CDR2 SNEGSKA (reference sequence). CDR3 amino acids: CSASRGLLSNQPQHF.

The rearrangement uses TRBV7-2 and TRBJ2-6; the TCRdb D gene call, TRBD1, has no DNA to confirm it. Germline CDR1 and CDR2: SGHTA and FQGNSA. The CDR3 has 17 residues. CDR3 region: CASSPPGGSSGANVLTF.

The J gene is TRBJ2-7, the V gene TRBV12-3 or TRBV12-4; the TRBD2 assignment by TCRdb is unverifiable without DNA. The CDR3 consists of 15 residues. CDR3 region: CASSQPGLASYEQYF.

The chain recombines TRBV7-3 with TRBJ2-7; TCRdb names TRBD1, which stays unverified in the absence of DNA. The CDR3 length is 14 residues. Germline V gene data show CDR1 as SGHTA and CDR2 as FQGTGA. The CDR3 protein is CASSLSPGSYEQYF.

The CDR3 protein is CSVPAPDRSTYEQYF. The chain joins TRBV29-1 to TRBJ2-7; there is no DNA to check the TCRdb D call of TRBD1. The CDR3 spans 15 residues. Germline loops: CDR1 SQVTM, CDR2 ANQGSEA.

The chain joins TRBV20-1 to TRBJ2-7; TCRdb's assignment of TRBD2 cannot be checked, as there is no DNA. Germline V CDR1 and CDR2: DFQATT, SNEGSKA (reference sequence). The CDR3 has 15 amino acids. CDR3 amino acids: CSAPSAGGTTYEQYF.

V usage is TRBV5-1 and J usage is TRBJ2-3; absent DNA, TCRdb's TRBD1 call cannot be checked. This CDR3 region has 15 residues. Germline V gene lookup returns CDR1 SGHRS and CDR2 YFSETQ. The CDR3 reads CASTRGGDRGDTQYF.